This T cell receptor (beta chain) was obtained from a study of CD8 T cells in Susac syndrome. After extraction with the RNeasy kit, about 0.5 to 1 ug of the RNA was reverse transcribed using random hexamers. From the immunoSEQ multiplex PCR reads, TCRdb called clonotypes with MiXCR, one entry per CDR3 protein. The sample carries about 200,000 distinct CDR3 sequences, around 93% recorded once. The V and J ends lost 0 bases and 6 bases respectively, with 15 bases between them. The CDR3 loop spans 16 amino acids. CDR1 and CDR2 (germline): SGDLS, YYNGEE. Sequencing of TCR beta was undertaken in CD8+ and CD4+ T cells derived from blood.

The sequence came from a human donor in good health. The V gene is TRBV9, the J gene TRBJ1-4; possible D gene TRBD1, 5 bases. The sample comprised CD4+ T cells from PBMCs. CDR3 protein: CASSVGLRQGDEKLFF. The CDR3 DNA follows: TGTGCCAGCAGCGTAGGTCTTCGGCAGGGCGATGAAAAACTGTTTTTT.